A selection of T cell receptor beta chains follows, all from one sample in a study of tumor and adjacent non-tumor tissue in lung cancer. MiXCR was run by TCRdb on the multiplex PCR reads, yielding one entry per CDR3 protein. The table has 50,000 to 70,000 distinct CDR3 sequences, about 61% seen once. Input material: distant non-tumor lung tissue. Source of these receptors: a man between 65 and 80 years old with non-small cell lung cancer. CDR3s include the opening cysteine and the closing phenylalanine or tryptophan. D genes are given only for firm matches. Clone size is shown for a subset of rows, as once, few, many or a class of expanded clone.

J gene | V gene | D gene | clone size | CDR3 DNA | CDR3 protein
TRBJ2-2 | TRBV11-3 | NA | many | TGTGCCAGCAGCTTACCGAAAACCGGGGGCACCGGGGAGCTGTTTTTT | CASSLPKTGGTGELFF
TRBJ2-5 | TRBV11-1 | NA | NA | TGTGCCAGCAGCTCGTGGGGGGGCCCAGAGACCCAGTACTTC | CASSSWGGPETQYF
TRBJ2-7 | TRBV20-1 | NA | many | TGCAGTGCTAGAGATCGGCAGGGGCTTTCCTACGAGCAGTACTTC | CSARDRQGLSYEQYF
TRBJ2-1 | TRBV7-9 | NA | many | TGTGCCAGCATTCATCCTTATATGGATGAGCAGTTCTTC | CASIHPYMDEQFF
TRBJ2-5 | TRBV20-1 | NA | many | TGCAGTGCTAGTGGGGACTTAGCTGAGACCCAGTACTTC | CSASGDLAETQYF
TRBJ2-3 | TRBV10-2 | TRBD2 | NA | TGCGTCAGCAGTGAGAACCCTAGCGGGGGGAGCCAAGGACGGGCAGATAGGCAGTATTTT | CVSSENPSGGSQGRADRQYF
TRBJ1-1 | TRBV6-5 | NA | NA | TGTGCTAGCTGTTACGGGGTAAACACTGAAGCTTTCTTT | CASCYGVNTEAFF
TRBJ2-1 | TRBV11-2 | NA | NA | TGTGCCAGCAGTTCCCGTCCTGGCCAGCCGATTTGGGATAAGCAGTTCTTC | CASSSRPGQPIWDKQFF
TRBJ2-1 | TRBV11-2 | NA | NA | TGTGCCAGTAGCTTAGAAGTGGGGTGGGAATACGATGAGCAGTTCTTC | CASSLEVGWEYDEQFF
TRBJ2-3 | TRBV29-1 | TRBD2 | many | TGCAGCGGTGGAGCGGGAGGGCCTGGTACGCAGTATTTT | CSGGAGGPGTQYF
TRBJ2-7 | TRBV6-2/TRBV6-3 | NA | NA | TGTGCCGGCAGTTTCTCCGAGTGTCGGGGTTCCTACGAGCAGTATTTC | CAGSFSECRGSYEQYF
TRBJ2-2 | TRBV4-1 | NA | few | TGCGCCAGCAGCCAAGGTCCCGGGCTCGGGGAGCTGCTTTTT | CASSQGPGLGELLF
TRBJ2-1 | TRBV27 | NA | NA | TGTGCCAGCAGTCCAGGACAGTCCCGCACCTACGATGAGCAGTTCTTC | CASSPGQSRTYDEQFF
TRBJ2-7 | TRBV11-2 | NA | NA | TGTACCAGCACCAGACAGACAAATTACGAGCAGTATTTC | CTSTRQTNYEQYF
TRBJ2-5 | TRBV29-1 | NA | NA | TGCAGCGTTGTGGCCACAGGAGAGACCCAGCACTTC | CSVVATGETQHF
TRBJ2-7 | TRBV4-1 | TRBD1 | many | TGCGCCAGCAGCCATTATGGACAGGGGGATGAGCAGCAGTACTTC | CASSHYGQGDEQQYF
TRBJ2-7 | TRBV20-1 | TRBD2 | many | TGCAGTGCTCAAATAGCGGGGGGTCGGTACGAGCAGTACTTC | CSAQIAGGRYEQYF
TRBJ2-3 | TRBV30 | NA | once | TGTGCCTGGATCCGGGACCGAGGCACAGATACGCAGTATTTT | CAWIRDRGTDTQYF
TRBJ1-1 | TRBV24-1 | NA | few | TGTGCCACCAGTGATCCTGCGGACACTGAAGCTTTCTTT | CATSDPADTEAFF
TRBJ2-1 | TRBV29-1 | TRBD1 | many | TGCAGCGTTGAAACGAGGACAGGGCGAAATGAGCAGTTCTTC | CSVETRTGRNEQFF
TRBJ2-7 | TRBV11-2 | NA | NA | TGTGCCAGCAACTACCCGGGGCAAGGCACCTACGAGCAGTATTTC | CASNYPGQGTYEQYF
TRBJ2-3 | TRBV11-2 | NA | NA | TGTGCCAGCAGCTTAGAAACATCCATCATAGATACGCAGTATTTC | CASSLETSIIDTQYF
TRBJ2-2 | TRBV6-1 | TRBD2 | NA | TGCGCCAGTTCTAGGGGAGGGACCGGGGAGCTGTTTTTT | CASSRGGTGELFF
TRBJ2-3 | TRBV20-1 | NA | few | TGCAGTGCTCGCCTGGCGGATACGCAGTATTTT | CSARLADTQYF
TRBJ1-6 | TRBV6-5 | NA | NA | TGTGCCAGCAGTAGGACCGTACCTACCCAGGCATCCCTCTACTTT | CASSRTVPTQASLYF
TRBJ1-4 | TRBV6-5 | TRBD1 | many | TGTGCCAGCAGTTACGGGACAGGGGGGCGAGAAAAACTGTTTTTT | CASSYGTGGREKLFF
TRBJ2-7 | TRBV12-3/TRBV12-4 | NA | once | TGTGCCGGCAGTAGAGGACCGGCCTGCGAGCAGTACTTC | CAGSRGPACEQYF
TRBJ2-7 | TRBV11-2 | NA | NA | TGTGCCAGCATCTTAGGGGCAGGGGCCGAATCCTACGAGCAGTACTTC | CASILGAGAESYEQYF
TRBJ2-1 | TRBV20-1 | TRBD2 | once | TGCAGTGTTAGAGATCGGGGGGATATAGCACGGGAGCAGTTCTTC | CSVRDRGDIAREQFF
TRBJ2-5 | TRBV11-2 | NA | NA | TGTGCCAGCAGCCCTATTCAATCGGAGACCCAATACTTC | CASSPIQSETQYF
TRBJ2-6 | TRBV11-2 | TRBD2 | NA | TGTGCCAGCAACTCCTGGGGGGGTAGCTCTGGGACCAACGTCCTGACTTTC | CASNSWGGSSGTNVLTF
TRBJ2-3 | TRBV6-5 | NA | many | TGTGCCAGCAGGATAGGGAGTAGGACAGATACGCAGTATTTT | CASRIGSRTDTQYF
TRBJ1-5 | TRBV5-6 | NA | NA | TGTGCCAGCAGCCGCATGCCGGGACTGGGGGCTTATCAGCCCCAGCATTTT | CASSRMPGLGAYQPQHF